These 5 T cell receptor beta chains were all obtained from the same sample, sequenced in a study of Ad26.COV2.S vaccination and SARS-CoV-2 variants. Clones were sequenced by immunoSEQ multiplex PCR, and TCRdb holds only the in-frame ones, with some missing. The sample records over 250,000 clones, over 75% being singletons. The treatment was: about 20 received Ad26.COV2.S at low or high dose, single or two shots; five or six received placebo; per-sample allocation not given. Samples analyzed were those drawn on day 63 after the first vaccine or placebo injection. Source: peripheral blood, taken in a trial of Ad26.COV2.S vaccine versus placebo. The receptors were gathered from a person between 18 and 65 years old who received the Ad26.COV2.S COVID-19 vaccine or a placebo.

V gene TRBV30 combines with J gene TRBJ1-5; D call uncertain. The length of the CDR3 is 14 residues. Trimming shortened V by 1 base and J by 0 bases, and 7 bases separated the two germline ends. Germline values: CDR1 GTSNPN, CDR2 SVGIG (reference sequence). The CDR3 DNA sequence: TGTGCCTGGAGTGGCGTTAATAGCAATCAGCCCCAGCATTTT. It translates to CAWSGVNSNQPQHF.

The chain combines TRBV2 with TRBJ2-3, with D perhaps matching TRBD2 (6 bases). The CDR3 extends over 15 amino acids. Germline values: CDR1 SNHLY, CDR2 FYNNEI. V gave up 9 bases and J gave up 0 bases, with 16 bases separating them. CDR3 nucleotides: TGTGCCAGTACACTTGGGGACTTCAGCACAGATACGCAGTATTTT. This encodes CASTLGDFSTDTQYF.

The chain links TRBV19 to TRBJ1-2; tentative D call: TRBD1 (5 bases). The CDR3 totals 15 residues. From germline, CDR1 is LNHDA and CDR2 SQIVND (reference sequence). The V gene lost 0 bases and the J gene lost 4 bases, with 12 bases spanning the gap. DNA of the CDR3: TGTGCCAGTAGTATAGATGGGGGGGTCGGCTATGGCTACACCTTC. Amino acids: CASSIDGGVGYGYTF.

The rearrangement joins TRBV6-1 to TRBJ1-2, with 7 bases that match TRBD1. J was trimmed by 7 bases and V by 2 bases; bases with no gene match: 7. Per the germline V gene, CDR1 is MNHNS and CDR2 is SASEGT. This CDR3 spans 14 amino acids. CDR3 DNA sequence: TGTGCCAGCAGTGAAAGTGCAGGGGGGGTTGGCTACACCTTC. Translated: CASSESAGGVGYTF.

The V and J genes are TRBV18 and TRBJ2-7, with D possibly TRBD1 on 6 matching bases. Germline lookup yields CDR1 KGHSH and CDR2 LQKENI. The CDR3 is 13 residues long. The V and J ends lost 5 bases and 3 bases respectively, with 11 bases between them. The CDR3 bases are TGTGCCAGCTCATCGGGACAACACTACGAGCAGTACTTC. Its protein is CASSSGQHYEQYF.